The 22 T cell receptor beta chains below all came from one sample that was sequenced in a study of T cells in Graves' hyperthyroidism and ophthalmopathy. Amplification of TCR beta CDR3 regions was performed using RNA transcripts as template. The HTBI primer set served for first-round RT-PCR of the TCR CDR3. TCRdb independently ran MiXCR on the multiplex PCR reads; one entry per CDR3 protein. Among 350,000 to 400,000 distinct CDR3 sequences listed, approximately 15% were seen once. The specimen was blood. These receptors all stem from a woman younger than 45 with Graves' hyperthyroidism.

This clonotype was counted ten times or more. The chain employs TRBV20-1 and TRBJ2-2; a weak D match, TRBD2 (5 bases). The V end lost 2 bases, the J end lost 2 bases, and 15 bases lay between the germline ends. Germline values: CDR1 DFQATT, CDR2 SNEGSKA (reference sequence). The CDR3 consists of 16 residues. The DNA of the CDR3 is TGCAGTGCTAGACCAAGACGGGAAGGTAACACCGGGGAGCTGTTTTTT. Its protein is CSARPRREGNTGELFF.

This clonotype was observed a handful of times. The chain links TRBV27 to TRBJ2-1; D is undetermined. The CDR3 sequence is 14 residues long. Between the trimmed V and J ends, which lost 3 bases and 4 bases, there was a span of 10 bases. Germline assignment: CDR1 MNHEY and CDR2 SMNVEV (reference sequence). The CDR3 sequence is CASSFAGAYNEQFF. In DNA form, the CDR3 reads TGTGCCAGCAGTTTTGCAGGAGCGTACAATGAGCAGTTCTTC.

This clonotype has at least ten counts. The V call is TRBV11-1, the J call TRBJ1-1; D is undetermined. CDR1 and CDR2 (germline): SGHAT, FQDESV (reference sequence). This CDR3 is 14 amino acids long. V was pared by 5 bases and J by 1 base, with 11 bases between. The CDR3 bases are TGTGCCAGCAGCCAAAGGCCGAGGAACACTGAAGCTTTCTTT. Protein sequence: CASSQRPRNTEAFF.

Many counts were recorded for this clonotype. CDR3 in amino acids: CASRDRGPDTQYF. CDR3 bases: TGTGCCAGCAGGGACAGGGGCCCAGATACGCAGTATTTT. V gene TRBV28 combines with J gene TRBJ2-3; 9 bases fit TRBD1. The CDR3 is made up of 13 amino acids. V shed 6 bases and J 4 bases; nucleotides not matched to a gene: 2. CDR1 is MDHEN, CDR2 SYDVKM, per germline.

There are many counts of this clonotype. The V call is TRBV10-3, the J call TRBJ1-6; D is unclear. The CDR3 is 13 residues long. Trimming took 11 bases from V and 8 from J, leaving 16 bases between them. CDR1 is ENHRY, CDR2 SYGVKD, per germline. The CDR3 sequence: CAYRAGIDSPLHF. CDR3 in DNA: TGTGCCTACCGGGCAGGTATCGATTCACCCCTCCACTTT.

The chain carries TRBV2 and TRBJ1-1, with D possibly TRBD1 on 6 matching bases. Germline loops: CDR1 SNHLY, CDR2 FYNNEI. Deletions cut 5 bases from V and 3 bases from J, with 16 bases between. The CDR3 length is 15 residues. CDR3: CASSSSVRTDTEAFF. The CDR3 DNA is TGTGCCAGCAGTTCCTCCGTAAGGACAGACACTGAAGCTTTCTTT. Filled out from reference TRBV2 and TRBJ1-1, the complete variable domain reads EPEVTQTPSHQVTQMGQEVILRCVPISNHLYFYWYRQILGQKVEFLVSFYNNEISEKSEIFDDQFSVERPDGSNFTLKIRSTKLEDSAMYFCASSSSVRTDTEAFFGQGTRLTVV.

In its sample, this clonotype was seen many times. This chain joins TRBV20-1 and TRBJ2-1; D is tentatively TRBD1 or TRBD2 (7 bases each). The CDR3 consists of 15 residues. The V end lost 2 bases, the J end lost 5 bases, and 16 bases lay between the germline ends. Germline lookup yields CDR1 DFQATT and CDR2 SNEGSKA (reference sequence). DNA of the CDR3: TGCAGTGCTAGAAGGGGGCTAGCGGTAAACAATGAGCAGTTCTTC. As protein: CSARRGLAVNNEQFF.

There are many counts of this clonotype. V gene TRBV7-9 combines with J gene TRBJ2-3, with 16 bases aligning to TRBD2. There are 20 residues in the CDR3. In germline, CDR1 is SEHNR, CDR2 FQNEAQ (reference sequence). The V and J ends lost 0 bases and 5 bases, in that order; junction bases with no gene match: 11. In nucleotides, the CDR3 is TGTGCCAGCAGCTTAGCGCCCCCGGGACTAGCGGGAGGGCGAGGAGATACGCAGTATTTT. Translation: CASSLAPPGLAGGRGDTQYF.

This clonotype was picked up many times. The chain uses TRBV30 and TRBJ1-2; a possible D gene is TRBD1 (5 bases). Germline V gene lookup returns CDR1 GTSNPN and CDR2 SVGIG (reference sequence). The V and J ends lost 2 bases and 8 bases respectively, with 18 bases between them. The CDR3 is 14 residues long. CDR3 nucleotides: TGTGCCTGGAGTTGGGGGAAGGAAGTCAACGGCTACACCTTC. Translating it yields CAWSWGKEVNGYTF.

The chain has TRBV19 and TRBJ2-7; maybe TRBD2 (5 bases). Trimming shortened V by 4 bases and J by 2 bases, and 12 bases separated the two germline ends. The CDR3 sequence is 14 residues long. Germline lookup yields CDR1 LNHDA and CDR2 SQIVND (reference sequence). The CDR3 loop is CASSKSGATYEQYF. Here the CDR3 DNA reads TGTGCCAGTAGTAAGAGCGGAGCAACCTACGAGCAGTACTTC.

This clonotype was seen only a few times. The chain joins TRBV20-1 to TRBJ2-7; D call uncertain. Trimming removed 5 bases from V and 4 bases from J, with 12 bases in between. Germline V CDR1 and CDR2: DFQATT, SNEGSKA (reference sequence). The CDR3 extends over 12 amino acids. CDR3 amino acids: CSAAQSLYEQYF. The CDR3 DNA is TGCAGTGCTGCCCAGTCTTTGTACGAGCAGTACTTC.

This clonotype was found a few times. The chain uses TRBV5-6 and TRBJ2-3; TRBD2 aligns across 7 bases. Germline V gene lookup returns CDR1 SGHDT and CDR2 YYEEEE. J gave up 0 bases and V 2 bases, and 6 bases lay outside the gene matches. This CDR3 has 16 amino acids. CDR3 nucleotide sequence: TGTGCCAGCAGCTTAGGGTGGCGGGAGAGCACAGATACGCAGTATTTT. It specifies CASSLGWRESTDTQYF.

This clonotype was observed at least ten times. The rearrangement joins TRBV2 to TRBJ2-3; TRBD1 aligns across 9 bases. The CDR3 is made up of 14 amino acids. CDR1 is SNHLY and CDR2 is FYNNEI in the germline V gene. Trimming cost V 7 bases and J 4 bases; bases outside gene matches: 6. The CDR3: CASNRDRVADTQYF. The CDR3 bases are TGTGCCAGCAACCGGGACAGGGTCGCAGATACGCAGTATTTT. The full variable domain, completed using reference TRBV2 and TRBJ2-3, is EPEVTQTPSHQVTQMGQEVILRCVPISNHLYFYWYRQILGQKVEFLVSFYNNEISEKSEIFDDQFSVERPDGSNFTLKIRSTKLEDSAMYFCASNRDRVADTQYFGPGTRLTVL.

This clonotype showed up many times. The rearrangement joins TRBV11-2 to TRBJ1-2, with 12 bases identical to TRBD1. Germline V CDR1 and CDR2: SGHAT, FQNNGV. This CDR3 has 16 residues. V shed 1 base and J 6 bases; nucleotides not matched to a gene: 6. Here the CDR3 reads CASSLAPGQGAHGYTF. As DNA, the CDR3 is TGTGCCAGCAGCTTAGCCCCGGGACAGGGGGCCCATGGCTACACCTTC.

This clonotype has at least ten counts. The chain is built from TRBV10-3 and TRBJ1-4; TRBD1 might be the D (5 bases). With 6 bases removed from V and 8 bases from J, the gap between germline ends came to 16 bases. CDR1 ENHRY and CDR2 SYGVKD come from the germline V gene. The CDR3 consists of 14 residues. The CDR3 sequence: CAIRRDGVGEKLFF. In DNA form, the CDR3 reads TGTGCCATCAGAAGGGACGGCGTAGGCGAAAAACTGTTTTTT.

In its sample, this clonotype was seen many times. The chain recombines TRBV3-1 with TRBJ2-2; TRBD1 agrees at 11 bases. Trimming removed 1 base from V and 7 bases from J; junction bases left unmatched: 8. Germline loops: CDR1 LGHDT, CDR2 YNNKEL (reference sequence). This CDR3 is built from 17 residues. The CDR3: CASSQVIGQGAGGELFF. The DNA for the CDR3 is TGTGCCAGCAGCCAAGTCATAGGACAGGGGGCTGGCGGGGAGCTGTTTTTT.

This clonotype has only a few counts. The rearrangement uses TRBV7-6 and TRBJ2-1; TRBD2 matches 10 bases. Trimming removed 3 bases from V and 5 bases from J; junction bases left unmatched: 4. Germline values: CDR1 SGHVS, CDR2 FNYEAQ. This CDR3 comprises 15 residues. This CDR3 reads CASSFSGRGNNEQFF. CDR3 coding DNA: TGTGCCAGCAGCTTCAGCGGGAGGGGCAACAATGAGCAGTTCTTC.

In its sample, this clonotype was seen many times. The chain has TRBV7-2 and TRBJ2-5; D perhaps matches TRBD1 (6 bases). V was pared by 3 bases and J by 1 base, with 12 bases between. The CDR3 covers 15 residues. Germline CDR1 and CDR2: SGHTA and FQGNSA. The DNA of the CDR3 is TGTGCCAGCAGCTTGGGGCAGGGGATCCAAGAGACCCAGTACTTC. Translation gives CASSLGQGIQETQYF.

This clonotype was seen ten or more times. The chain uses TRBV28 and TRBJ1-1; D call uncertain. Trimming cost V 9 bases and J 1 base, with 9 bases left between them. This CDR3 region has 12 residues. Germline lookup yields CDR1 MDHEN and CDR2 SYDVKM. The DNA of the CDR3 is TGTGCCAGTATCTCATCGAACACTGAAGCTTTCTTT. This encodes CASISSNTEAFF.

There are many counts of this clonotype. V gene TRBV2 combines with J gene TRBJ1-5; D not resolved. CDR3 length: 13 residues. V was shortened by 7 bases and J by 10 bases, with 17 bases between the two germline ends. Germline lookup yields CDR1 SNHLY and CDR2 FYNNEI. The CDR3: CASNRARFDPQHF. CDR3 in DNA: TGTGCCAGCAATAGGGCCAGGTTCGATCCCCAGCATTTT.

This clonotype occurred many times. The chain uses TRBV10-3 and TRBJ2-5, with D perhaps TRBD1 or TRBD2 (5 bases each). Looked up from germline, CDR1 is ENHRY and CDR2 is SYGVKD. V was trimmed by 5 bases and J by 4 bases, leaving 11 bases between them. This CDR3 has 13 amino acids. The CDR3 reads CAISSGTGETQYF. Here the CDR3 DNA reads TGTGCCATCAGTTCCGGGACGGGAGAGACCCAGTACTTC.

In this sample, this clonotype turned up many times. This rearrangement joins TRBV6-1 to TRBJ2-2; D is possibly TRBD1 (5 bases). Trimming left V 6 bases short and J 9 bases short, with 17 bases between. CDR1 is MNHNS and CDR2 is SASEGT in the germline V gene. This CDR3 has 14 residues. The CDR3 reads CASRWGSPARELFF. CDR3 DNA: TGTGCCAGCAGATGGGGCTCACCAGCCAGGGAGCTGTTTTTT.